This T cell receptor beta chain was sequenced for a study of graft-versus-host responses after intestinal transplantation. Libraries were prepared by immunoSEQ multiplex PCR; TCRdb keeps only in-frame clonotypes and omits some of them. The table shows more than 85,000 clones, with around 84% occurring only once. This CDR3 comprises 16 residues. The germline gives CDR1 MNHNY, CDR2 SVGAGI (reference sequence). V trimming: 2 bases; J trimming: 1 base; junction bases outside the gene matches: 4. As concerns this clone: The target antigen is unknown.

V usage is TRBV6-6 and J usage is TRBJ1-5; 8 bases agree with TRBD1. This clonotype was obtained from a human donor who received an intestinal transplant. The specimen comprised unstimulated CD4+ T cells sorted from spleen or lymph node cells, sampled before intestinal transplant. The CDR3 region is CASSYGQGGSNQPQHF. The CDR3 region has the DNA TGTGCCAGCAGTTACGGACAGGGAGGGAGCAATCAGCCCCAGCATTTT.